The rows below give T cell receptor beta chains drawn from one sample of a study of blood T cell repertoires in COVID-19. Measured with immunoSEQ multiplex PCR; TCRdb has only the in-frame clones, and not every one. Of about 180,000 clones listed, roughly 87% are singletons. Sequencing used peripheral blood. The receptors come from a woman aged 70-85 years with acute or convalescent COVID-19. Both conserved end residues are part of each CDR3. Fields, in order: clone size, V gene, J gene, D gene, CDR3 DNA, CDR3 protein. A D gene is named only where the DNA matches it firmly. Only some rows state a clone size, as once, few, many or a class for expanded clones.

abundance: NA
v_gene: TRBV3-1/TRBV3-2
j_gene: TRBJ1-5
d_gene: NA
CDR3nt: TGTGCCAGCAGCCAAGTAGGCGGGGGAAATCAGCCCCAGCATTTT
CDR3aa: CASSQVGGGNQPQHF

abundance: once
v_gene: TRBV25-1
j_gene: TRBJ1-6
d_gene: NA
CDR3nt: TGTGCCAGCAGTCTTTCGGTCGTTAATTCACCCCTCCACTTT
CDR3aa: CASSLSVVNSPLHF

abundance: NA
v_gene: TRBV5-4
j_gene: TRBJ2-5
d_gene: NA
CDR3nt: TGTGCCAGCAGCTTGCGGGGGACTCCTAGAGAGACCCAGTACTTC
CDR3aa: CASSLRGTPRETQYF

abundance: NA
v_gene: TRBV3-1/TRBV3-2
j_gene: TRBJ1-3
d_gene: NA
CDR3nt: TGTGCCAGCAGCCAAGTCGCAGACACCATATATTTT
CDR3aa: CASSQVADTIYF

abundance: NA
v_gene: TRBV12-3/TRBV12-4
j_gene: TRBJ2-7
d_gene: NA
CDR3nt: TGTGCCAGCAGCGTACTAGCTCTCGGGCAGTACTTC
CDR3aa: CASSVLALGQYF

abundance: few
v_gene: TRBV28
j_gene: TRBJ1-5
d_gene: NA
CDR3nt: TGTGCCAGCAGTCCCATCGTGGACAGTTCCAATCAGCCCCAGCATTTT
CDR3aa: CASSPIVDSSNQPQHF

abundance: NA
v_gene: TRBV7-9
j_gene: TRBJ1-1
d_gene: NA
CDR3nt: TGTGCCAGCACCTCGTCTGCTGAAGCTTTCTTT
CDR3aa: CASTSSAEAFF

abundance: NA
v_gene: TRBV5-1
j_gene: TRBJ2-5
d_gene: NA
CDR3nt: TGCGCCAGCAGTATTACGGTCGGACAGACTGGGGAGACCCAGTACTTC
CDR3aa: CASSITVGQTGETQYF

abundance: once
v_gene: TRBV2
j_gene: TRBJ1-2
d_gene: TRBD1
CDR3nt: TGTGCCGCCATTTTCCGGGACAGGGACTATGGCTACACCTTC
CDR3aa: CAAIFRDRDYGYTF

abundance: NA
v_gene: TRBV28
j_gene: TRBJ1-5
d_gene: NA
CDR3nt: TGTGCCAGCAGTTTATCGGACACTTATCAGCCCCAGCATTTT
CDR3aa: CASSLSDTYQPQHF

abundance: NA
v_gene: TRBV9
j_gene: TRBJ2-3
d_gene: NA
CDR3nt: TGTGCCAGCAGCGAGGGAGACCGGCGAGATACGCAGTATTTT
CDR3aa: CASSEGDRRDTQYF

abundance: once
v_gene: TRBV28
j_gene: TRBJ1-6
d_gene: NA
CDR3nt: TGTGCCAGCAGTTCACCTCGGACTCCGAATTCACCCCTCCACTTT
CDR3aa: CASSSPRTPNSPLHF

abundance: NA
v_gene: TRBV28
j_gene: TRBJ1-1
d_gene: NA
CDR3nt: TGTGCCAGCAGTTTATCCTCCTCGGGGGGGAACACTGAAGCTTTCTTT
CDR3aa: CASSLSSSGGNTEAFF

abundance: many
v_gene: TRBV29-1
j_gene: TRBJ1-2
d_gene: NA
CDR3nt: TGCAGCGTCGGACAGCACTATGGCTACACCTTC
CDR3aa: CSVGQHYGYTF

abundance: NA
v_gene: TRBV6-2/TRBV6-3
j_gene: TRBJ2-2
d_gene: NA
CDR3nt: TGTGCCAGCAGTTACCCCCTGGGGACTCAAACTACCGGGGAGCTGTTTTTT
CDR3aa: CASSYPLGTQTTGELFF

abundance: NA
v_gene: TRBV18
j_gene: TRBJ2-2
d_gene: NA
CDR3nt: TGTGCCAGCTCACCACCGGGCGCGAACACCGGGGAGCTGTTTTTT
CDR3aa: CASSPPGANTGELFF

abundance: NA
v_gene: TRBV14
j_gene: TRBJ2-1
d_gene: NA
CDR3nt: TGTGCCAGCAGCCAAGGGGGGGGGCTTCGTGAGCAGTTCTTC
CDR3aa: CASSQGGGLREQFF

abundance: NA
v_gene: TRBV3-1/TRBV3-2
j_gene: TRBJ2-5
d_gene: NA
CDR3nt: TGTGCCAGCAGCCTCCGGCAAGAGACCCAGTACTTC
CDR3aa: CASSLRQETQYF

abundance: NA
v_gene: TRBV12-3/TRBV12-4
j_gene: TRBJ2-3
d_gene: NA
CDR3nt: TGTGCCAGCAGCTACAGTACAGATACGCAGTATTTT
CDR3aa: CASSYSTDTQYF

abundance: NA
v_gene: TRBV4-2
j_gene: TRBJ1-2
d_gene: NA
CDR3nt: TGTGCCAGCAGCCAAGTACGCAGTGGTGGCTACACCTTC
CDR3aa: CASSQVRSGGYTF

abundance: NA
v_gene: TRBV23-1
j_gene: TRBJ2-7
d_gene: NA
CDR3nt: TGCGCCAGCAGTCAGAGGTTTGAGAAAAACTACGAGCAGTACTTC
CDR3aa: CASSQRFEKNYEQYF

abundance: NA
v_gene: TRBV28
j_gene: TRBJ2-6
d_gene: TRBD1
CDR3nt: TGTGCCAGCAGTTTGGGACAGGGGTACGGGGCCAACGTCCTGACTTTC
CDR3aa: CASSLGQGYGANVLTF

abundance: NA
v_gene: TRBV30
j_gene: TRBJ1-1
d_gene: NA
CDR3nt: TGTGCCTGGAGGGACGACAGGGAAGCTTTCTTT
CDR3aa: CAWRDDREAFF

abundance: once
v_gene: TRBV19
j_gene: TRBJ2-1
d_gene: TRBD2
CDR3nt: TGTGCCAGTAGTATAGTAGGACTAGGGGCGACGGGTGAGCAGTTCTTC
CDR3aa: CASSIVGLGATGEQFF

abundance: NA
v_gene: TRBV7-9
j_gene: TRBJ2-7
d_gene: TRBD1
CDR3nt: TGTGCCAGCAGCTTAGGGGCAGGGGGCTACGAGCAGTACTTC
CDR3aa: CASSLGAGGYEQYF

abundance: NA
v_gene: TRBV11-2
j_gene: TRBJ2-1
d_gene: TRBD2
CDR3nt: TGTGCCAGCAGCGCAGGACTAGCGGGAGGCTATTTTTGGTATGAGCAGTTCTTC
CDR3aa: CASSAGLAGGYFWYEQFF

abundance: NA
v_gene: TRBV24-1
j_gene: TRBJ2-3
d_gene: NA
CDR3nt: TGTGCCACCTTGGATTCGGGTTCAGATACGCAGTATTTT
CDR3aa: CATLDSGSDTQYF

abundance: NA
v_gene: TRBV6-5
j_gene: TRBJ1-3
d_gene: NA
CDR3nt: TGTGCCAGCAGCCAGGGACACCCGTTGAACACCATATATTTT
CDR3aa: CASSQGHPLNTIYF

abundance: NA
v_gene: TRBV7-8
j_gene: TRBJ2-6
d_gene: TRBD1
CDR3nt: TGTGCCAGCAGCTCCTTCGGACAGGACGTCCTGACTTTC
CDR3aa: CASSSFGQDVLTF

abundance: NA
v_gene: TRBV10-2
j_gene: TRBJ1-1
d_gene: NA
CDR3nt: TGCGCCAGCAGTGAGTGGGGACTCTCGGGAGCTTTCTTT
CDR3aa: CASSEWGLSGAFF

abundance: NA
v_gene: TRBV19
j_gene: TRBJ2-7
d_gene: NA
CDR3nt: TGTGCCAGTAGTATTTCGGCTGTGGGCCACTACGAGCAGTACTTC
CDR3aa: CASSISAVGHYEQYF

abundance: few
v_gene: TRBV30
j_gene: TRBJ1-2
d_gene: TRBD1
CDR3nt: TGTGCCTGGAGTACAGGGGCTTCTCGGTGGGGCTACACCTTC
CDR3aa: CAWSTGASRWGYTF

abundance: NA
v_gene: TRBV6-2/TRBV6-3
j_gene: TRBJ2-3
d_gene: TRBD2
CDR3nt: TGTGCCAGCAGTTACTACGGGGCGGCGGGGGGCGCAGATACGCAGTATTTT
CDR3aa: CASSYYGAAGGADTQYF

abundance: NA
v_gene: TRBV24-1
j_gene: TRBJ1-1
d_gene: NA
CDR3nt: TGTGCCACCTACTTATCTCCGGCCCCGTCTCGGGTGAACACTGAAGCTTTCTTT
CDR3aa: CATYLSPAPSRVNTEAFF

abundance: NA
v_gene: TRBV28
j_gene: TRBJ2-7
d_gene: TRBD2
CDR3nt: TGTGCCAGCAGTTTAAGCGGGGCGGAGATGGGGGACGAGCAGTACTTC
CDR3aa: CASSLSGAEMGDEQYF

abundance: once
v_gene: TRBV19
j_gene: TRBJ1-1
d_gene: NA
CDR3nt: TGTGCCAGTATCGCCGGGGGCACTGAAGCTTTCTTT
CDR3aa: CASIAGGTEAFF

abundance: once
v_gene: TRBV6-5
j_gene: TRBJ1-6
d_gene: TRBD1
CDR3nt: TGTGCCAGCAGTTACGGACAGGGGATCCCGACACCCCTCCACTTT
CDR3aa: CASSYGQGIPTPLHF

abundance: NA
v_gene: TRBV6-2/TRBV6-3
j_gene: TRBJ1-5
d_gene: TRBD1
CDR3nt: TGTGCCAGCAGTCCGGGGACAGGTAATCAGCCCCAGCATTTT
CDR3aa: CASSPGTGNQPQHF

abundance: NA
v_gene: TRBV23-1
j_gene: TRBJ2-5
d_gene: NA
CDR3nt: TGCGCCAGCAGTCAAGGGCAGGGGAGAGAGACCCAGTACTTC
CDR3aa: CASSQGQGRETQYF

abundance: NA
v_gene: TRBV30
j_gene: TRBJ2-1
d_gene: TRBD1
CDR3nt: TGTGCCTGGAGTACCCTGGACAGGGGATACAATGAGCAGTTCTTC
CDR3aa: CAWSTLDRGYNEQFF

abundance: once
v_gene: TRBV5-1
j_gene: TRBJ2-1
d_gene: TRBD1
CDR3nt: TGCGCCAGCAGCTTACCTACAGGGGATCCATACAATGAGCAGTTCTTC
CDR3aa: CASSLPTGDPYNEQFF

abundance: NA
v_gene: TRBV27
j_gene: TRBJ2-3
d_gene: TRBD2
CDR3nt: TGTGCCAGCAGTTCAGGACTAGCGGACACAGATACGCAGTATTTT
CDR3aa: CASSSGLADTDTQYF

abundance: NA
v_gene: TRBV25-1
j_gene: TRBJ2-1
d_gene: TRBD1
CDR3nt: TGTGCCAGCACACACAGGGGCAATGAGCAGTTCTTC
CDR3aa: CASTHRGNEQFF

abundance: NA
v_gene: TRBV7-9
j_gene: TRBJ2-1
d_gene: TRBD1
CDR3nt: TGTGCCAGCAGCCCGCGACAGGGGTCCTACAATGAGCAGTTCTTC
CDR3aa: CASSPRQGSYNEQFF

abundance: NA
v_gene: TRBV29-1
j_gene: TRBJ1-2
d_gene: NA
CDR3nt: TGCAGCGTTGAACAGGTTATTAACTATGGCTACACCTTC
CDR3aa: CSVEQVINYGYTF

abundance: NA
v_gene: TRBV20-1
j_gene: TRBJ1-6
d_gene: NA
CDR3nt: TGCAGTGCTAGTGGTACAGAACACCCGGCGGGATATAATTCACCCCTCCACTTT
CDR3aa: CSASGTEHPAGYNSPLHF

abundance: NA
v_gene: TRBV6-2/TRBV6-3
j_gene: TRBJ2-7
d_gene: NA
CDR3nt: TGTGCCAGCAGTTACGTGGGACTGGGTCGAGAGCAGTACTTC
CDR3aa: CASSYVGLGREQYF

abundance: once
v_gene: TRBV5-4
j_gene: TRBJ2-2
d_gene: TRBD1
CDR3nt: TGTGCCAGCAGACCCGACAGGGGTAACACCGGGGAGCTGTTTTTT
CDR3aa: CASRPDRGNTGELFF